Following are 15 T cell receptor beta chains from one sample sequenced in a study of T cells in localized non-small cell lung cancer. Method: immunoSEQ multiplex PCR; TCRdb's copy keeps in-frame clones and lacks some. Of 13,000 to 15,000 clones in the sample, more than 65% are singletons; the top ten hold over 4%. The material sequenced was peripheral blood, taken before any cancer treatment. The receptors were sampled from a female donor older than 55 with stage I squamous cell lung carcinoma.

This chain uses TRBV9 with TRBJ2-7, with TRBD1 as a possible D gene (6 bases). The CDR3 totals 13 residues. Germline V CDR1 and CDR2: SGDLS, YYNGEE. The germline V and J ends were trimmed by 0 bases and 10 bases, with 14 bases remaining between them. This chain's CDR3 is CASSVVPEDSQYF. CDR3 DNA sequence: TGTGCCAGCAGCGTAGTTCCTGAGGACAGTCAGTACTTC.

The chain joins TRBV19 to TRBJ1-1, with D unresolved. The V end was cut by 10 bases, the J end by 3 bases, with 12 bases between. Germline V gives CDR1 LNHDA, CDR2 SQIVND (reference sequence). The CDR3 has 12 residues. The CDR3 here is CATRREDTEAFF. The CDR3, as DNA: TGTGCCACCAGAAGGGAGGACACTGAAGCTTTCTTT.

This clone was seen just once. This chain uses TRBV5-6 with TRBJ1-5; D unresolved. The CDR3 is made up of 15 amino acids. Trimming took 4 bases from V and 5 from J, leaving 16 bases between them. Germline values: CDR1 SGHDT, CDR2 YYEEEE. The CDR3 reads CASSRITQLDQPQHF. CDR3 DNA sequence: TGTGCCAGCAGCCGCATAACCCAGTTGGATCAGCCCCAGCATTTT.

This clone was observed a single time. The rearrangement links TRBV7-8 to TRBJ2-3, with D possibly being TRBD1 (6 bases). Trimming pared 1 base from V and 4 bases from J, leaving 9 bases between. The CDR3 is made up of 14 amino acids. CDR1 SGHVS and CDR2 FQNEAQ come from the germline V gene. The CDR3 DNA is TGTGCCAGCAGCTTAGACAGGGCCCCAGATACGCAGTATTTT. Amino acids: CASSLDRAPDTQYF.

The chain is built from TRBV5-6 and TRBJ1-1; D is unclear. Per the germline V gene, CDR1 is SGHDT and CDR2 is YYEEEE. The CDR3 extends over 15 amino acids. With 4 bases removed from V and 0 bases from J, the gap between germline ends came to 13 bases. The CDR3 reads CASSPREPMNTEAFF. The CDR3 DNA is TGTGCCAGCAGCCCCCGCGAACCCATGAACACTGAAGCTTTCTTT. Using reference TRBV5-6 and TRBJ1-1 for the parts outside the CDR3, the full variable domain is DAGVTQSPTHLIKTRGQQVTLRCSPKSGHDTVSWYQQALGQGPQFIFQYYEEEERQRGNFPDRFSGHQFPNYSSELNVNALLLGDSALYLCASSPREPMNTEAFFGQGTRLTVV.

This clone was counted between two and nine times. The chain uses TRBV6-4 and TRBJ2-3; 10 bases are a match to TRBD2. This CDR3 spans 16 amino acids. The germline V gene has CDR1 MRHNA and CDR2 SNTAGT. Unmatched junction bases numbered 6, after V lost 2 bases and J lost 4 bases. CDR3 in amino acids: CASSDGSSGGPDTQYF. DNA for the CDR3: TGTGCCAGCAGTGACGGTAGTAGCGGGGGGCCAGATACGCAGTATTTT.

The gene calls are TRBV2 and TRBJ2-5; maybe TRBD1 (6 bases). CDR1 is SNHLY and CDR2 is FYNNEI in the germline V gene. V was clipped by 4 bases and J by 5 bases, with 14 bases between them. The CDR3 is made up of 14 amino acids. The CDR3 nucleotides read TGTGCCAGCAGTGCCCTCAGGGGAGCGGAGACCCAGTACTTC. Translation: CASSALRGAETQYF.

The chain is built from TRBV2 and TRBJ1-2, with D tentatively TRBD1 (6 bases). V lost 10 bases and J lost 10, with 19 bases in between. Germline CDR1 is SNHLY and CDR2 is FYNNEI. The CDR3 is 12 residues long. The chain's CDR3 is CATGGQNFLYTF. CDR3 DNA: TGTGCCACGGGCGGACAGAACTTCCTCTACACCTTC.

The V and J genes are TRBV7-2 and TRBJ2-1, with a weak D call TRBD2 (6 bases). V was shortened by 3 bases and J by 8 bases, with 11 bases between the two germline ends. Germline V CDR1 and CDR2: SGHTA, FQGNSA. The CDR3 consists of 13 residues. DNA of the CDR3: TGTGCCAGCAGCTTCACGACTAGTCATGAGCAGTTCTTC. This encodes CASSFTTSHEQFF.

The gene calls are TRBV7-3 and TRBJ1-3; the match to TRBD1 covers 7 bases. V lost 1 base to trimming and J lost 0 bases; unmatched junction nucleotides: 6. Per the germline V gene, CDR1 is SGHTA and CDR2 is FQGTGA. This CDR3 has 17 amino acids. CDR3: CASSLRGGQHSGNTIYF. The CDR3 nucleotides read TGTGCCAGCAGCTTAAGAGGGGGACAGCACTCTGGAAACACCATATATTTT.

V gene TRBV2 combines with J gene TRBJ1-2, with D uncertain. V gave up 2 bases and J gave up 0 bases, with 13 bases separating them. The CDR3 covers 16 residues. Looked up from germline, CDR1 is SNHLY and CDR2 is FYNNEI. The CDR3 here is CASSESSDPPNYGYTF. Written as DNA, the CDR3 is TGTGCCAGCAGTGAAAGCAGTGACCCGCCTAACTATGGCTACACCTTC.

V and J are TRBV6-1 and TRBJ1-1, with 10 bases lining up with TRBD1. The CDR3 has 16 amino acids. The germline CDR1 and CDR2 sequences are MNHNS and SASEGT. V shed 4 bases, J shed 4 bases, and the junction held 9 bases outside the gene matches. The CDR3 is CASSGDRGWVFTEAFF. As DNA, the CDR3 is TGTGCCAGCAGTGGGGACAGGGGTTGGGTCTTCACTGAAGCTTTCTTT.

As regards this clone: At one boundary the junction diverges from the germline segment, which might be a read error. The chain recombines TRBV5-6 with TRBJ2-5; tentatively, D is TRBD2 (6 bases). The length of the CDR3 is 15 residues. Germline V gives CDR1 SGHDT, CDR2 YYEEEE. Here the CDR3 reads CASTLGRGAWETQYF. CDR3 sequence (DNA): TGTGCCAGCACCTTGGGTCGCGGGGCATGGGAGACCCAGTACTTC.

This clone was seen only once. The CDR3 is CASRGTSGGRSYNEQFF. For the CDR3, the DNA is TGTGCCAGCAGGGGGACTAGCGGGGGCCGCTCCTACAATGAGCAGTTCTTC. The genes are TRBV7-9 and TRBJ2-1, with TRBD2 matching over 14 bases. CDR3 length: 17 amino acids. CDR1 and CDR2 from the germline V gene are SEHNR and FQNEAQ (reference sequence). Germline trimming cut 6 bases from V and 0 bases from J; bases unmatched to any gene: 4.

V usage is TRBV30 and J usage is TRBJ2-3, with a possible D match to TRBD2 (5 bases). V lost 4 bases to trimming and J lost 1 base, with 12 bases between them. Germline CDR1 GTSNPN, CDR2 SVGIG (reference sequence). The CDR3 has 14 amino acids. CDR3 residues: CAWTVGSGTDTQYF. The CDR3 DNA follows: TGTGCCTGGACGGTAGGTAGCGGCACAGATACGCAGTATTTT.